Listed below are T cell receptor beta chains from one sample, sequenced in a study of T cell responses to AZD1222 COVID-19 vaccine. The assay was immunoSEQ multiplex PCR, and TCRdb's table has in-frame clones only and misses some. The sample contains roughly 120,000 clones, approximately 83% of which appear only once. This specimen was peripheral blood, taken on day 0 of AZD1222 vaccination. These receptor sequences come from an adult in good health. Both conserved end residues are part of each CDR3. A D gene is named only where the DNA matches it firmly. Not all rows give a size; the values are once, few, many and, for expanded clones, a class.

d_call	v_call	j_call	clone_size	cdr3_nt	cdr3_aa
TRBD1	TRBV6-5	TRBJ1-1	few	TGTGCCAGCAGTTACGGCGGGACAGGGAGAACTGAAGCTTTCTTT	CASSYGGTGRTEAFF
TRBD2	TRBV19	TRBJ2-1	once	TGTGCCAGTAGTTCGGCTAGCGGGCGACCTATCGGTGAGCAGTTCTTC	CASSSASGRPIGEQFF
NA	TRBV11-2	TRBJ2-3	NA	TGTGCCAGCAGCTTAGGGTCTTGGGGGCGGGCAGATACGCAGTATTTT	CASSLGSWGRADTQYF
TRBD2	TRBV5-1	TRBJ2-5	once	TGCGCCAGCAGTCTCAGCCCCCTAGCGGAAGAGACCCAGTACTTC	CASSLSPLAEETQYF
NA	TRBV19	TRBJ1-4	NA	TGTGCCAGTAGAGACGCAACTAATGAAAAACTGTTTTTT	CASRDATNEKLFF
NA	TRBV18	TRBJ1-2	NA	TGTGCCAGCTCACCGAGACAGATAGGCTCCGTCAGAGATGGCTACACCTTC	CASSPRQIGSVRDGYTF
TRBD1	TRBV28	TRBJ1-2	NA	TGTGCCAGCAGAACCGGGACAGGGAGCTATGGCTACACCTTC	CASRTGTGSYGYTF
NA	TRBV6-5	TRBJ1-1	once	TGTGCCAGCAGTTACTCGTCAGGGGCGGAGAACACTGAAGCTTTCTTT	CASSYSSGAENTEAFF
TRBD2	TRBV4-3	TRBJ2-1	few	TGCGCCAGCAGCCTAGCGGGTCTAAGGAATGAGCAGTTCTTC	CASSLAGLRNEQFF
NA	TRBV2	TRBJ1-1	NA	TGTGCCAGCAGTCCAGCCCTTGTTTCGAACACTGAAGCTTTCTTT	CASSPALVSNTEAFF
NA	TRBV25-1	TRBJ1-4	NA	TGTGCCAGCCCCCATCAGGGTTTT	CASPHQGF
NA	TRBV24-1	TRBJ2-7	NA	TGTGCCACCAGTGATTCCTCAGCGGACGAGCAGTACTTC	CATSDSSADEQYF
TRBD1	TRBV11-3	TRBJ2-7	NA	TGTGCCAGCAGCTTAGCCGGGACAGGGGGTTCCTACGAGCAGTACTTC	CASSLAGTGGSYEQYF
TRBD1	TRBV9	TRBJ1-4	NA	TGTGCCAGCAGCTTGGGACAGGGGGCGGAAAAACTGTTTTTT	CASSLGQGAEKLFF
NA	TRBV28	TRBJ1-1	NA	TGTGCCAGCAGGAGTCATACCGACACTGAAGCTTTCTTT	CASRSHTDTEAFF
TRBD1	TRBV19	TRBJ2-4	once	TGTGCCAGCGGTCACGCGCAGGGGGCCAACATTCAGTACTTC	CASGHAQGANIQYF
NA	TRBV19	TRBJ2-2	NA	TGTGCCAGTAGCCTCGTAATGTTCGTGGAGCTGTTTTTT	CASSLVMFVELFF
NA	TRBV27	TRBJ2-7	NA	TGTGCCAGCAGTGTAACAGGGTCCTCCTACGAGCAGTACTTC	CASSVTGSSYEQYF
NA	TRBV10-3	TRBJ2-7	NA	TGTGCCATCAGTGAGTCACGGGGGTTCTCCTACGAGCAGTACTTC	CAISESRGFSYEQYF
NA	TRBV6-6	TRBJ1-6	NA	TGTGCCAGCAGTTACTCGACAGATTTAGGTTCACCCCTCCACTTT	CASSYSTDLGSPLHF
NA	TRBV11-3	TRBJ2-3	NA	TGTGCCAGCAGCTTTGGCGGGGCTCTCACAGATACGCAGTATTTT	CASSFGGALTDTQYF
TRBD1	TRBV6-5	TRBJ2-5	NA	TGTGCCACAGGGGGGACAGGGTTGGAGTCCCAGTACTTC	CATGGTGLESQYF
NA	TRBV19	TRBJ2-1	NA	TGTGCCAGTGGCCCTCGGTCAGCGGACTACAATGAGCAGTTCTTC	CASGPRSADYNEQFF
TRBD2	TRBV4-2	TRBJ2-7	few	TGTGCCAGCAGCCAGGGGCGGGGGTTAATGTACGAGCAGTACTTC	CASSQGRGLMYEQYF
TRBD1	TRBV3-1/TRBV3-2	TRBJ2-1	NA	TGTGCCAGCAGCCAAGGTCCCGGACAGGGCAGTGAGCAGTTCTTC	CASSQGPGQGSEQFF
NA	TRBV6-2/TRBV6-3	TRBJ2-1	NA	TGTGCCAGCAGTTTTGAATACAATGAGCAGTTCTTC	CASSFEYNEQFF
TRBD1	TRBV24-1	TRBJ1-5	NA	TGTGCCACCAGTCCGGGACAGCTCAATCAGCCCCAGCATTTT	CATSPGQLNQPQHF
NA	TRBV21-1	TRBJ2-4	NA	TGTGCCAATAGGGGGGTGGACATTCAGTACTTC	CANRGVDIQYF
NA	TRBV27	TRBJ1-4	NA	TGTGCCAGCAGTTCGGCACAGGAGATAAATGAAAAACTGTTTTTT	CASSSAQEINEKLFF
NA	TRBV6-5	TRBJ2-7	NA	TGTGCCAGCAGTTCCAGGACCTACGAGCAGTACTTC	CASSSRTYEQYF
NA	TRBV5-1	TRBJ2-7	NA	TGCGCCAGCAGCTCCTCATACGAGCAGTACTTC	CASSSSYEQYF
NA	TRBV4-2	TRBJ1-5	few	TGTGCCAGCAGCCAAGTGGTGGGCGGCAATCAGCCCCAGCATTTT	CASSQVVGGNQPQHF
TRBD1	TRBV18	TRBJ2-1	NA	TGTGCCAGCTCACCCAGGACAGGGGTCTATGAGCAGTTCTTC	CASSPRTGVYEQFF
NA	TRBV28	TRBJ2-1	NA	TGTGCCAGCAGCCTCCTGGGATACTCCTACAATGAGCAGTTCTTC	CASSLLGYSYNEQFF
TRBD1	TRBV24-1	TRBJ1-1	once	TGTGCCACCAGTGACGGACAGGGGCACACTGAAGCTTTCTTT	CATSDGQGHTEAFF
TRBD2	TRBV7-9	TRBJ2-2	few	TGTGCCAGCACCATACTAGCGGGGGGGCCCGGGGAGCTGTTTTTT	CASTILAGGPGELFF
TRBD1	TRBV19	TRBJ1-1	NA	TGTGCCAAAAAAGGCCGGGACAGCCCCATGAACACTGAAGCTTTCTTT	CAKKGRDSPMNTEAFF
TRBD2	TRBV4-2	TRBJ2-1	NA	TGTGCCAGCAGCCATGGAGGGACTAGCGGGGGCAATGAGCAGTTCTTC	CASSHGGTSGGNEQFF
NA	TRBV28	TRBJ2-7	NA	TGTGCCAGCCAGGGGTATTACGAGCAGTACTTC	CASQGYYEQYF
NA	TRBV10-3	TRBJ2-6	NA	TGTGCCATCAGTGAGTCCTTGGGGGCTGGGGCCAACGTCCTGACTTTC	CAISESLGAGANVLTF
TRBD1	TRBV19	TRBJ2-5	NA	TGTGCCAGTACGACAGGGTTGAAGGAGACCCAGTACTTC	CASTTGLKETQYF